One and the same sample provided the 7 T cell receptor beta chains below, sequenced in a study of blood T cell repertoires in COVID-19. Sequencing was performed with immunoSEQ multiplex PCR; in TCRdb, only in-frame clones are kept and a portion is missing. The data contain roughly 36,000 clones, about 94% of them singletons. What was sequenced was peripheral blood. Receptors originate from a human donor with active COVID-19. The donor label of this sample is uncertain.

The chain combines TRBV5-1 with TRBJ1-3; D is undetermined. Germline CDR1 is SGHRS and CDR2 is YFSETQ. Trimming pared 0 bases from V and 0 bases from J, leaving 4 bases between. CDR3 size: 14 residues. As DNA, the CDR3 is TGCGCCAGCAGCTTGGACTACTCTGGAAACACCATATATTTT. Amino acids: CASSLDYSGNTIYF. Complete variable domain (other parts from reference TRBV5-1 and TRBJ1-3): KAGVTQTPRYLIKTRGQQVTLSCSPISGHRSVSWYQQTPGQGLQFLFEYFSETQRNKGNFPGRFSGRQFSNSRSEMNVSTLELGDSALYLCASSLDYSGNTIYFGEGSWLTVV.

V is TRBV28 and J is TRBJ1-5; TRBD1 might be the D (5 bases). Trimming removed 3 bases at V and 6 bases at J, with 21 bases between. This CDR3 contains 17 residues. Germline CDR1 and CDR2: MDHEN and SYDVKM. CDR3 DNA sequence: TGTGCCAGCAGTTTTTCTGGCATCGGCAGGGTGGGTCAGCCCCAGCATTTT. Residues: CASSFSGIGRVGQPQHF. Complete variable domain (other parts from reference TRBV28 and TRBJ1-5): DVKVTQSSRYLVKRTGEKVFLECVQDMDHENMFWYRQDPGLGLRLIYFSYDVKMKEKGDIPEGYSVSREKKERFSLILESASTNQTSMYLCASSFSGIGRVGQPQHFGDGTRLSIL.

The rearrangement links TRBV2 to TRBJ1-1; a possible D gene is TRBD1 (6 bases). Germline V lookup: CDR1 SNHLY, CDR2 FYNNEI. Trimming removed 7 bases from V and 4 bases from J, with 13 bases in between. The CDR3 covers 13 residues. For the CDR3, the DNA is TGTGCCAGCATTGGACAGTTCTCCACTGAAGCTTTCTTT. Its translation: CASIGQFSTEAFF.

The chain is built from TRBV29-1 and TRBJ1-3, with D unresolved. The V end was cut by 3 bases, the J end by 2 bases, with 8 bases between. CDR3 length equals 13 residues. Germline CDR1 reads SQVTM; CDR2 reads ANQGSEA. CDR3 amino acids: CSVDAETGNTIYF. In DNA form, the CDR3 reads TGCAGCGTTGATGCGGAAACTGGAAACACCATATATTTT. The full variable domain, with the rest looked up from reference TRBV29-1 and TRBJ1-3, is SAVISQKPSRDICQRGTSLTIQCQVDSQVTMMFWYRQQPGQSLTLIATANQGSEATYESGFVIDKFPISRPNLTFSTLTVSNMSPEDSSIYLCSVDAETGNTIYFGEGSWLTVV.

The CDR3 region has the DNA TGTGCCAGCAGTTACGCCGGGTTCAACCCGTGGGGCTACACCTTC. Its protein product is CASSYAGFNPWGYTF. The J gene is TRBJ1-2, the V gene TRBV6-5; D remains ambiguous. There are 15 residues in the CDR3. Trimming took off 2 bases at V and 8 bases at J, with 18 bases between the two ends. Per the germline V gene, CDR1 is MNHEY and CDR2 is SVGAGI.

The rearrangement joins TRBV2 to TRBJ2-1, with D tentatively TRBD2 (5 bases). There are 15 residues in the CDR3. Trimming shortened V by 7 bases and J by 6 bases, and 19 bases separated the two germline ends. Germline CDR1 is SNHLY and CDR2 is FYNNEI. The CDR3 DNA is TGTGCCAGCATACCCTTGGACTCTTATGTCAATGAGCAGTTCTTC. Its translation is CASIPLDSYVNEQFF.

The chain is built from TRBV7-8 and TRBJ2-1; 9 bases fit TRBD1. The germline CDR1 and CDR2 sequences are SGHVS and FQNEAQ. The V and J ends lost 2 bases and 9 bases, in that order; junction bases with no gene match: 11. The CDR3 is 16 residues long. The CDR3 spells CASSLYDPTQGAEQFF. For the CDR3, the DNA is TGTGCCAGCAGCTTATATGACCCCACACAGGGGGCTGAGCAGTTCTTC.